The 5 T cell receptor beta chains listed next were all sequenced from one sample in a study of CD8 T cells in ankylosing spondylitis. TCRdb re-analysed the 5' RACE reads in MiXCR, keeping a single row per CDR3 protein. The sample lists 150,000 to 200,000 distinct CDR3 sequences, around 13% occurring once. The specimen sequenced was blood, either unsorted or a sorted T cell fraction (not recorded which). These receptors were collected from a female donor with ankylosing spondylitis or in good health (not recorded which).

This clonotype was seen repeatedly, ten times or more. The rearrangement joins TRBV20-1 to TRBJ1-5; D is undetermined. Germline lookup yields CDR1 DFQATT and CDR2 SNEGSKA (reference sequence). The CDR3 sequence is 15 residues long. The V and J ends lost 3 bases and 0 bases respectively, with 12 bases between them. CDR3 loop: CSASHSSLSNQPQHF. Written as DNA, the CDR3 is TGCAGTGCTAGTCACAGTTCCCTTAGCAATCAGCCCCAGCATTTT.

This clonotype was seen ten or more times. The gene calls are TRBV5-1 and TRBJ2-7; D ambiguous. The CDR3 runs to 12 residues. Deletions cut 4 bases from V and 3 bases from J, with 8 bases between. Germline assignment: CDR1 SGHRS and CDR2 YFSETQ. This CDR3 is CASSPPDYEQYF. DNA for the CDR3: TGCGCCAGCAGCCCTCCGGACTACGAGCAGTACTTC.

This clonotype was seen at least ten times. V gene TRBV5-1 combines with J gene TRBJ2-1; D not certain. Trimming took off 0 bases at V and 10 bases at J, with 11 bases between the two ends. The CDR3 totals 13 residues. Germline assignment: CDR1 SGHRS and CDR2 YFSETQ. CDR3 nucleotide sequence: TGCGCCAGCAGCTTGGCCGTGACTGGGGAGCAGTTCTTC. It yields the protein CASSLAVTGEQFF.

This clonotype was counted at least ten times. The V call is TRBV29-1, the J call TRBJ2-5; D gene ambiguous. The CDR3 totals 12 residues. V lost 1 base and J lost 5, with 8 bases in between. Germline V lookup: CDR1 SQVTM, CDR2 ANQGSEA. CDR3 coding DNA: TGCAGCGTTGAAGGAGTGTCGGAGACCCAGTACTTC. Residues: CSVEGVSETQYF.

The chain has TRBV27 and TRBJ2-1; 9 bases are shared with TRBD2. V lost 7 bases, J lost 9 bases, and 7 bases stayed unmatched. The CDR3 sequence is 13 residues long. CDR1 and CDR2 (germline): MNHEY, SMNVEV (reference sequence). The DNA for the CDR3 is TGTGCCAGCAAGCGGAGCGGGAGGTTTGAGCAGTTCTTC. This encodes CASKRSGRFEQFF.